This paragraph reports one T cell receptor beta chain. The data are from a study of T cell responses to AZD1222 COVID-19 vaccine. Per the germline V gene, CDR1 is SGHAT and CDR2 is FQNNGV. V was clipped by 3 bases and J by 10 bases; unmatched bases: 15. The CDR3 consists of 16 residues. TCRdb's copy holds only in-frame clones and misses some; the assay was immunoSEQ multiplex PCR. The table records approximately 150,000 clones, 92% of them present only once. The sequence came from an adult who received the AZD1222 COVID-19 vaccine. This chain uses TRBV11-2 with TRBJ1-5; 7 bases match TRBD1. Sample: peripheral blood, taken 28 days after the second AZD1222 dose. The CDR3 coding sequence is TGTGCCAGCAGCTTGACCGGGACAGATCTCTTTGAACCCCAGCATTTT. Residues: CASSLTGTDLFEPQHF.